This TCR beta chain was captured in a study of cytotoxic CD8 clonotypes in ibrutinib-treated CLL. Study background: Among the patients, some eleven presented as relapsed/refractory and about 16 as treatment-naive; roughly 17 showed unmutated IGHV. Study outcomes and limitations: Higher circulating CD8+ T-cell counts strongly accompanied higher baseline clonality, above age-matched healthy donors.

This CDR3 is built from 18 residues. CDR1 and CDR2 (germline): SGHAT, FQNNGV. Trimming took 0 bases from V and 2 from J; bases not matched to a gene: 5. Sequenced by immunoSEQ multiplex PCR; TCRdb stores in-frame clones only, minus some. The data contain approximately 100,000 clones, around 77% of them singletons. With respect to this clone: Antigen specificity is unknown.

This TCR was recovered from a human donor with chronic lymphocytic leukemia. The chain uses TRBV11-2 and TRBJ2-3; 13 positions match TRBD2. This sample comprised PBMCs, obtained after 24 months of ibrutinib treatment. This CDR3 is CASSLDRGLAGYTDTQYF. DNA for the CDR3: TGTGCCAGCAGCTTAGACCGGGGACTAGCGGGGTACACAGATACGCAGTATTTT.